A selection of T cell receptor beta chains follows, all from one sample in a study of blood T cell repertoires in COVID-19. Data came from immunoSEQ multiplex PCR; TCRdb stores just in-frame clones and leaves some out. The table has under 150,000 clones, 85% to 90% seen once; the top ten hold over 4%. Source material: peripheral blood. The source of these receptors is a woman between 50 and 59 years old with acute or convalescent COVID-19. CDR3s include the opening cysteine and the closing phenylalanine or tryptophan. A D gene is named only where the DNA matches it firmly. A row's size may be missing; if present it is once, few, many or a size class.

>.|TRBD1|TRBV5-1|TRBJ2-2
CASSFSGGVKTGELFF
TGCGCCAGCAGCTTTTCAGGGGGCGTAAAAACCGGGGAGCTGTTTTTT
>.|.|TRBV15|TRBJ1-2
CATSRDKGGYGYTF
TGTGCCACCAGCAGAGATAAGGGAGGCTATGGCTACACCTTC
>.|TRBD1|TRBV19|TRBJ1-5
CASTQLGGQSNQPQHF
TGTGCCAGTACCCAATTAGGGGGACAGTCCAATCAGCCCCAGCATTTT
>.|TRBD1|TRBV27|TRBJ1-6
CASSQSRQGIAFRYSPLHF
TGTGCCAGCAGCCAAAGCCGACAGGGAATTGCCTTTAGGTATTCACCCCTCCACTTT
>.|.|TRBV11-3|TRBJ1-1
CASSQQGATEAFF
TGTGCCAGCAGCCAACAGGGAGCCACTGAAGCTTTCTTT
>.|TRBD2|TRBV7-2|TRBJ2-5
CASSRTSGYETQYF
TGTGCCAGCAGTCGGACTAGCGGGTATGAGACCCAGTACTTC
>.|.|TRBV2|TRBJ2-2
CASSVGGEGTGELFF
TGTGCCAGCAGTGTAGGGGGAGAGGGCACCGGGGAGCTGTTTTTT
>.|TRBD1|TRBV3-1/TRBV3-2|TRBJ2-1
CASSPRGQGFYNEQFF
TGTGCCAGCAGCCCAAGGGGGCAGGGGTTCTACAATGAGCAGTTCTTC
>.|.|TRBV30|TRBJ1-5
CAWSGISGNQPQHF
TGTGCCTGGAGTGGTATATCGGGCAATCAGCCCCAGCATTTT
>once|.|TRBV29-1|TRBJ1-1
CSVAVSNTEAFF
TGCAGCGTTGCCGTATCCAACACTGAAGCTTTCTTT